This T cell receptor (beta chain) was obtained from a study of cytomegalovirus exposure and HLA in healthy donors. General study results and limits: When the data were analyzed later, several of the most significant clusters appeared to be linked to common viral pathogens. Per a prior analysis, the majority of TCR beta V segments were productive roughly 87% or roughly 30% of the time. Most of the CMV-associated TCR beta chains (in a later analysis) appeared to be HLA-restricted.

The PCR made use of 60 Vbeta and 13 Jbeta primers. This table comes from immunoSEQ multiplex PCR, and its TCRdb copy is limited to in-frame clones, with some not included. The sample lists 100,000 to 140,000 clones, about 74% seen once, with 11% to 15% in the top ten. Concerning this clone itself: Antigen unknown.

Input material: PBMCs. This clonotype was obtained from a woman in her 40s in good health and CMV-seropositive.

The DNA for the CDR3 is TGCGCCAGCAGCCAAGACCTGACCAGGGGGAATTCACCCCTCCACTTT. Protein product: CASSQDLTRGNSPLHF. The J gene is TRBJ1-6, the V gene TRBV4-1; TRBD1 matches at 7 bases. The CDR3 spans 16 residues. Trimming took 0 bases from V and 7 from J; bases not matched to a gene: 6. The germline gives CDR1 MGHRA, CDR2 YSYEKL.